This T cell receptor beta chain was retrieved from a study of metastatic and nonmetastatic thyroid tumors. TCRdb reanalyzed the PCR reads via MiXCR. Of about 5,800 clones in the sample, 15% to 20% were seen once. Patients were all untreated before their thyroid surgery. CDR1 is MNHEY, CDR2 SVGAGI, per germline. Trimming at V came to 4 bases and at J to 5 bases, leaving 8 bases not matched to a gene. The CDR3 sequence is 15 residues long. The sequencing input was adjacent normal tissue. The J gene is TRBJ2-1, the V gene TRBV6-5, with 7 positions matching TRBD2. The source is a female donor with papillary thyroid cancer or a benign thyroid nodule (not recorded which). Some clones in this sample may be carry-over from other donors' samples. CDR3 sequence reads: CASSLRRGSNNEQFF. The CDR3 DNA follows: TGTGCCAGCAGTTTGAGGCGGGGGTCGAACAATGAGCAGTTCTTC.